The T cell receptor beta chain described here comes from a study of T cells of healthy individuals. This CDR3 has 14 amino acids. Germline V gene sequence: CDR1 LGHNA, CDR2 YSLEER. V was pared by 0 bases and J by 3 bases, with 7 bases between. Each CDR3 protein is one row after TCRdb ran MiXCR on the 5' RACE reads. The sample yields 53,000 or so distinct CDR3 sequences, approximately 15% seen once. This TCR came from a human donor in good health. The chain carries TRBV4-3 and TRBJ2-3, with unresolved D. The CDR3 DNA reads as TGCGCCAGCAGCCAAGATTGGAGAACAGATACGCAGTATTTT. Its translation: CASSQDWRTDTQYF.